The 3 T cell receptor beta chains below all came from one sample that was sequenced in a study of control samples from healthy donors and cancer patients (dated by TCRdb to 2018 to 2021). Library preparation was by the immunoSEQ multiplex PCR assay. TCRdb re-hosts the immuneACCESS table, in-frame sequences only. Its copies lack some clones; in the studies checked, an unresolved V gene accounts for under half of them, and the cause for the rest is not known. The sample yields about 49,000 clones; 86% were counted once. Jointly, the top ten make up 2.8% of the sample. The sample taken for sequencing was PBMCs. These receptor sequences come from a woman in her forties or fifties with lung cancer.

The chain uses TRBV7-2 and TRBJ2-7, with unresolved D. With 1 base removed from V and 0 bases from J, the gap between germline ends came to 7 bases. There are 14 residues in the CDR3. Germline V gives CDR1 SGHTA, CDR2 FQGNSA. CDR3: CASSLGRNSYEQYF. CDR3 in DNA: TGTGCCAGCAGCTTAGGCAGGAACTCCTACGAGCAGTACTTC.

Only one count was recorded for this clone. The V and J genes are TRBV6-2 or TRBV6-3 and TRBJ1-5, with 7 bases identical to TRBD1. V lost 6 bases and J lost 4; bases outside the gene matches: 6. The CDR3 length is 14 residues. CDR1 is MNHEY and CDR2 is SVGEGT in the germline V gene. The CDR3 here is CASSPGQLNQPQHF. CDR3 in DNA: TGTGCCAGCAGCCCGGGACAGCTAAATCAGCCCCAGCATTTT.

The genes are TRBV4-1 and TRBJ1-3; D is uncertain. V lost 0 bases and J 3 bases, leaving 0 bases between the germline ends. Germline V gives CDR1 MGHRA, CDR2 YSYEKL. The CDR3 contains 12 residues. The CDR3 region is CASSQDGNTIYF. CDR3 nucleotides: TGCGCCAGCAGCCAAGATGGAAACACCATATATTTT.